The 6 T cell receptor beta chains reported below all come from one sample, sequenced in a study of patients and donors after allogeneic stem cell transplantation. MiXCR, applied by TCRdb to the RT-PCR reads, yields one record per CDR3 protein. The sample lists some 880,000 distinct CDR3 sequences; under 20% were seen once. Source material: blood, either unsorted or a sorted T cell fraction (not recorded which). Receptors were obtained from a human donor who was either an allogeneic HSCT recipient or a stem cell or donor lymphocyte infusion donor (not recorded which). It is not recorded whose cells these are; they may come from a transplant donor.

This clonotype was observed a few times. The V call is TRBV12-3 or TRBV12-4, the J call TRBJ1-5; possibly TRBD1 for D (5 bases). V was pared by 3 bases and J by 5 bases, with 17 bases between. The CDR3 runs to 16 residues. CDR3 loop: CASSLVWGREDQPQHF. For the CDR3, the DNA is TGTGCCAGCAGTTTGGTTTGGGGGAGGGAGGATCAGCCCCAGCATTTT.

The chain joins TRBV4-3 to TRBJ1-2; D remains ambiguous. This CDR3 has 15 amino acids. Germline loops: CDR1 LGHNA, CDR2 YSLEER. The V and J ends lost 0 bases and 2 bases respectively, with 10 bases between them. The CDR3 DNA follows: TGCGCCAGCAGCCAAGATTTTGCCCTAAACTATGGCTACACCTTC. This encodes CASSQDFALNYGYTF.

V and J are TRBV29-1 and TRBJ2-5, with D perhaps given as TRBD1 or TRBD2 (6 bases each). Trimming took off 6 bases at V and 7 bases at J, with 21 bases between the two ends. Germline V gene sequence: CDR1 SQVTM, CDR2 ANQGSEA. This CDR3 comprises 14 residues. CDR3 loop: CSVPIEEQGGTQYF. DNA for the CDR3: TGCAGCGTCCCGATAGAGGAACAGGGAGGGACCCAGTACTTC.

The chain couples TRBV25-1 to TRBJ1-2, with D possibly matching TRBD1 (6 bases). This CDR3 is 15 amino acids long. Germline values: CDR1 MGHDK, CDR2 SYGVNS. V was shortened by 3 bases and J by 3 bases, with 14 bases between the two germline ends. CDR3 amino acids: CASSEDGQKHYGYTF. The CDR3 region has the DNA TGTGCCAGCAGTGAGGACGGACAGAAGCACTATGGCTACACCTTC.

This rearrangement joins TRBV12-5 to TRBJ1-1; D not resolved. V lost 6 bases to trimming and J lost 10 bases, with 15 bases between them. The CDR3 length is 12 residues. Germline loops: CDR1 LGHNT, CDR2 FRNRAP. The CDR3 bases are TGTGCTAGTGGCCCCACTTCGGGCGTAGCTTTCTTT. It translates to CASGPTSGVAFF.

This chain uses TRBV7-9 with TRBJ1-1, with D tentatively TRBD1 (6 bases). Germline assignment: CDR1 SEHNR and CDR2 FQNEAQ (reference sequence). V lost 7 bases and J 0 bases, leaving 12 bases between the germline ends. The CDR3 extends over 14 amino acids. CDR3 sequence reads: CASIRGQMNTEAFF. CDR3 DNA: TGTGCCAGCATCCGCGGACAGATGAACACTGAAGCTTTCTTT.